The clone carrying this T cell receptor beta chain was observed once. Assay: immunoSEQ multiplex PCR; the TCRdb copy retains only in-frame clones and omits some. The table shows 400,000 to 450,000 clones, with 80% to 90% occurring only once. Per germline, CDR1 LGHDT and CDR2 YNNKEL (reference sequence). The CDR3 spans 14 residues. J gave up 1 base and V 6 bases, and 4 bases lay outside the gene matches. The Seattle site enrolled patients during active infection and followed them longitudinally. The sample belongs to a study of blood T cell repertoires in COVID-19. Overall study: Samples came from the United States, Italy and Spain, spanning acute and convalescent COVID-19. From T cells, B-cell-depleted T cells, or PBMCs came the material, which was cDNA or gDNA.

V gene TRBV3-1 (or the pseudogene TRBV3-2) combines with J gene TRBJ2-7; 9 bases fit TRBD1. This TCR came from a young man with COVID-19, enrolled during active disease. Sequencing was carried out using peripheral blood. The CDR3 loop is CASRGQGSSYEQYF. CDR3 bases: TGTGCCAGCAGGGGACAGGGATCGTCCTACGAGCAGTACTTC.